The rows below give T cell receptor beta chains drawn from one sample of a study of blood T cell repertoires in COVID-19. The method was immunoSEQ multiplex PCR; TCRdb's version includes in-frame clones alone and lacks a portion of them. The profile shows 45,000 to 60,000 clones, about 86% of them singletons. Source material: peripheral blood. These receptors originate from a man between 65 and 85 years old with active COVID-19. CDR3s include the opening cysteine and the closing phenylalanine or tryptophan. The D gene is left open where the match is weak. Expanded clones get a size class; other rows say once, few or many, or leave the size out.

J: TRBJ2-2; D: TRBD1; size: -; V: TRBV5-6; CDR3: CASSLRTGYTGELFF; DNA: TGTGCCAGCAGCTTGCGGACAGGGTACACCGGGGAGCTGTTTTTT
J: TRBJ1-4; D: TRBD1; size: once; V: TRBV6-5; CDR3: CASSSQGAREKLFF; DNA: TGTGCCAGCAGTTCACAGGGGGCGCGGGAAAAACTGTTTTTT
J: TRBJ2-2; D: TRBD1; size: once; V: TRBV12-5; CDR3: CASGATTGAGELFF; DNA: TGTGCTAGTGGAGCCACTACAGGGGCCGGGGAGCTGTTTTTT
J: TRBJ1-2; D: TRBD1; size: -; V: TRBV7-2; CDR3: CASSLQGDNYGYTF; DNA: TGTGCCAGCAGCTTACAGGGGGATAACTATGGCTACACCTTC
J: TRBJ2-4; D: -; size: once; V: TRBV3-1/TRBV3-2; CDR3: CASSQDPTGGGKNIQYF; DNA: TGTGCCAGCAGCCAAGATCCTACGGGGGGCGGAAAAAACATTCAGTACTTC
J: TRBJ1-2; D: -; size: -; V: TRBV2; CDR3: CASSFDILYGYTF; DNA: TGTGCCAGCAGTTTTGACATCCTCTATGGCTACACCTTC
J: TRBJ2-7; D: -; size: few; V: TRBV6-2/TRBV6-3; CDR3: CASSHRDGVPYEQYF; DNA: TGTGCCAGCAGTCACAGGGACGGGGTTCCCTACGAGCAGTACTTC
J: TRBJ2-1; D: -; size: -; V: TRBV7-2; CDR3: CASSSLAYEQFF; DNA: TGTGCCAGCAGCTCCCTAGCGTATGAGCAGTTCTTC
J: TRBJ1-1; D: -; size: -; V: TRBV6-1; CDR3: CASSEDWSVAFF; DNA: TGTGCCAGCAGTGAAGACTGGTCGGTGGCTTTCTTT
J: TRBJ1-4; D: -; size: -; V: TRBV6-5; CDR3: CASSSPGEKLFF; DNA: TGTGCCAGCAGCTCCCCGGGGGAAAAACTGTTTTTT
J: TRBJ1-1; D: TRBD1; size: -; V: TRBV11-3; CDR3: CASSFRTGTEAFF; DNA: TGTGCCAGCAGCTTTCGGACAGGCACTGAAGCTTTCTTT
J: TRBJ2-5; D: TRBD1; size: -; V: TRBV11-3; CDR3: CASSPGQGAQETQYF; DNA: TGTGCCAGCAGCCCGGGACAGGGCGCCCAAGAGACCCAGTACTTC
J: TRBJ2-3; D: -; size: -; V: TRBV5-4; CDR3: CASSLTSTDTQYF; DNA: TGTGCCAGCAGCTTAACTAGCACAGATACGCAGTATTTT
J: TRBJ2-5; D: TRBD1; size: -; V: TRBV27; CDR3: CASSFGDRAQTQYF; DNA: TGTGCCAGCAGTTTTGGGGACAGGGCGCAGACCCAGTACTTC
J: TRBJ2-5; D: TRBD2; size: -; V: TRBV7-2; CDR3: CASSLGSGGFETQYF; DNA: TGTGCCAGCAGCTTAGGTAGCGGGGGTTTTGAGACCCAGTACTTC
J: TRBJ2-7; D: -; size: -; V: TRBV15; CDR3: CATSRGGPSYEQYF; DNA: TGTGCCACCAGCAGAGGGGGCCCTTCCTACGAGCAGTACTTC
J: TRBJ2-1; D: TRBD2; size: -; V: TRBV6-1; CDR3: CASRTAGLAFNEQFF; DNA: TGTGCCAGCAGGACAGCGGGACTAGCGTTTAATGAGCAGTTCTTC
J: TRBJ2-6; D: -; size: -; V: TRBV6-2/TRBV6-3; CDR3: CASSYSLSRANVLTF; DNA: TGTGCCAGCAGTTACTCTTTGAGTCGGGCCAACGTCCTGACTTTC
J: TRBJ1-6; D: -; size: -; V: TRBV6-5; CDR3: CASSYVQTNSPLHF; DNA: TGTGCCAGCAGTTACGTACAGACAAATTCACCCCTCCACTTT
J: TRBJ1-3; D: TRBD1; size: -; V: TRBV7-2; CDR3: CASSSGGGGNTIYF; DNA: TGTGCCAGCAGCTCAGGGGGAGGTGGAAACACCATATATTTT
J: TRBJ1-5; D: -; size: -; V: TRBV4-3; CDR3: CASSHTGYNQPQHF; DNA: TGCGCCAGCAGCCATACAGGGTACAATCAGCCCCAGCATTTT
J: TRBJ1-5; D: -; size: -; V: TRBV15; CDR3: CATSRDRTPNQPQHF; DNA: TGTGCCACCAGCAGAGATCGGACACCTAATCAGCCCCAGCATTTT
J: TRBJ2-7; D: -; size: -; V: TRBV5-1; CDR3: CASSSDSLSYEQYF; DNA: TGCGCCAGCAGCAGCGACAGCCTCTCCTACGAGCAGTACTTC